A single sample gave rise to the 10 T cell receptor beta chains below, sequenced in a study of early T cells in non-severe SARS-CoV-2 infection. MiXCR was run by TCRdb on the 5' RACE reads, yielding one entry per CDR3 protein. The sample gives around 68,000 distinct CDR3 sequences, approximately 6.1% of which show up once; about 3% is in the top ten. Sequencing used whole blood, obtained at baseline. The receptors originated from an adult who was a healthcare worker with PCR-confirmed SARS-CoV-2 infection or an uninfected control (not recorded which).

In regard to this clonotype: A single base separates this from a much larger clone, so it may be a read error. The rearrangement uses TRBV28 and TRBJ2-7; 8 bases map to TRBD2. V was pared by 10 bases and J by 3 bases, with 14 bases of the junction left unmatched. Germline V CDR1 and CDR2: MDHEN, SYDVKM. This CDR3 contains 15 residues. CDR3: CANNPGLERVYEQYF. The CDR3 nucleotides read TGTGCCAACAACCCGGGACTAGAAAGAGTCTACGAGCAGTACTTC. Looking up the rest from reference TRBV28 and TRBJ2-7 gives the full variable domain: DVKVTQSSRYLVKRTGEKVFLECVQDMDHENMFWYRQDPGLGLRLIYFSYDVKMKEKGDIPEGYSVSREKKERFSLILESASTNQTSMYLCANNPGLERVYEQYFGPGTRLTVT.

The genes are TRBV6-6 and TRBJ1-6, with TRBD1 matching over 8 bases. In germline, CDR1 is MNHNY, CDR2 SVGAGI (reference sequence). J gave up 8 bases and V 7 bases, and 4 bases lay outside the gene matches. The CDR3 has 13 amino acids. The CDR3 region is CASTDRGDSPLHF. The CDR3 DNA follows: TGTGCCAGCACCGACAGGGGTGATTCACCCCTCCACTTT.

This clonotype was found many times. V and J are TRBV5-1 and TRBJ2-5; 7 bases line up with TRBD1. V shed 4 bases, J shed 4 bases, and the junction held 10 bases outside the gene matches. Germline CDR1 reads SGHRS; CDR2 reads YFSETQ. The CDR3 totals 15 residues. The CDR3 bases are TGCGCCAGCAGCCGTGGACAGGCGGGTGGAGAGACCCAGTACTTC. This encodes CASSRGQAGGETQYF.

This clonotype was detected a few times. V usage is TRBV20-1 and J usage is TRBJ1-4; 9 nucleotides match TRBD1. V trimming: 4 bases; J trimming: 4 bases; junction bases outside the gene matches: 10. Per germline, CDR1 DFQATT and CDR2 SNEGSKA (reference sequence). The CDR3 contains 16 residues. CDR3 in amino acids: CSAKKPGTGNNEKLFF. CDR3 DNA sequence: TGCAGTGCTAAAAAACCCGGGACAGGGAATAATGAAAAACTGTTTTTT.

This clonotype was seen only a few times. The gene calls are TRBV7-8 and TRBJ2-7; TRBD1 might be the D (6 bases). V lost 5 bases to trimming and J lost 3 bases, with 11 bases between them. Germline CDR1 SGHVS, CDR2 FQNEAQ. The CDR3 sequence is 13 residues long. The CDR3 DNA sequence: TGTGCCAGCAGCCCAGGGGATGTCTACGAGCAGTACTTC. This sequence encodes CASSPGDVYEQYF.

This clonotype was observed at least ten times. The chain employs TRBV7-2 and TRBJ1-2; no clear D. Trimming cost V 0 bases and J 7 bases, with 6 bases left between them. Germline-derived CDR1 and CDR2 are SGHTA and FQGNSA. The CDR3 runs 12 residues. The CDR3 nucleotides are TGTGCCAGCAGCTTAGCGGTCGCTGGCTACACCTTC. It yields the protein CASSLAVAGYTF.

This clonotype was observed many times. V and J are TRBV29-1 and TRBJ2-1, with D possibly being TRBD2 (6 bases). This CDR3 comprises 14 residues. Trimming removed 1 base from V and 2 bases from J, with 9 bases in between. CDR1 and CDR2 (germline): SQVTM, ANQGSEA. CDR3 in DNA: TGCAGCGTTGAAGTAGCGGAGGCCTACAATGAGCAGTTCTTC. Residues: CSVEVAEAYNEQFF.

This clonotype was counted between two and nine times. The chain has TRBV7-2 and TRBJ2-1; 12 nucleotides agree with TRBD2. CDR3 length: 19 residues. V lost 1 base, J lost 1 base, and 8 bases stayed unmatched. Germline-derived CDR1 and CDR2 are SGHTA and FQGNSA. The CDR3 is CASSLVGLAGSGSYNEQFF. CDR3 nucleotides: TGTGCCAGCAGCTTAGTGGGACTAGCGGGCTCGGGGTCCTACAATGAGCAGTTCTTC.

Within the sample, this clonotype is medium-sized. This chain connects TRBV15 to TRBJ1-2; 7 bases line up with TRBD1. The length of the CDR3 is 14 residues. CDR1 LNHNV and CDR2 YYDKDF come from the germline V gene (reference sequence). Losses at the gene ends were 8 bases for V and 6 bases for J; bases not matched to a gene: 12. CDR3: CATRPRQGSDGYTF. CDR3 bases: TGTGCCACCCGTCCACGACAGGGATCGGATGGCTACACCTTC.

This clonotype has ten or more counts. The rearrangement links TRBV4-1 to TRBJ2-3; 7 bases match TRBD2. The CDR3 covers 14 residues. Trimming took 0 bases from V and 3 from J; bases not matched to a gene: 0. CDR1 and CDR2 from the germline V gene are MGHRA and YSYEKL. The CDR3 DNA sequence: TGCGCCAGCAGCCAAGAGGGAGGGACAGATACGCAGTATTTT. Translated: CASSQEGGTDTQYF.